This T cell receptor (beta chain) was recorded in a study of response to subunit inactivated influenza vaccine. Overall study findings and caveats: That few new T cells are recruited by each seasonal influenza vaccination was the authors' suggestion.

TCRdb reprocessed the RT-PCR reads with MiXCR, giving one entry per CDR3 protein. The sample includes around 790,000 distinct CDR3 sequences, approximately 22% of them seen just once. CDR1 is SGHTA, CDR2 FQGNSA, per germline. CDR3 length equals 15 residues. Trimming took 1 base from V and 7 from J; bases not matched to a gene: 8. On this clonotype: The antigen is unknown.

The rearrangement links TRBV7-2 to TRBJ2-7; 9 bases line up with TRBD2. Source: PBMCs from blood, taken 4 to 6 days after vaccination. This clonotype originated in a man in his fifties or sixties who received an inactivated influenza vaccine. Written as DNA, the CDR3 is TGTGCCAGCAGCTTAGGTGTTAGCGGGGGCGGAGAGCAGTACTTC. It yields the protein CASSLGVSGGGEQYF.